This T cell receptor beta chain was found in a study of radiation and T cells in renal cell carcinoma. As to time point: blood 4 weeks post-SBRT, at nephrectomy. Noted treatment: 15 Gy SBRT to primary tumor, nephrectomy 4 weeks later. Turning to this clone: The antigen remains undetermined.

TCRdb's copy holds only in-frame clones and misses some; the assay was immunoSEQ multiplex PCR. The table shows roughly 170,000 clones, with roughly nine tenths occurring only once. The length of the CDR3 is 15 residues. Germline lookup yields CDR1 MNHNS and CDR2 SASEGT. V was shortened by 7 bases and J by 0 bases, with 13 bases between the two germline ends. Study conclusions and caveats: Top tumor clonotypes rose in blood 2 weeks post-radiation, then contracted.

This chain links TRBV6-1 with TRBJ1-3, with D possibly being TRBD1 (5 bases). The source material was blood, sampled from a patient whose treatment included radiotherapy and nephrectomy. The clonotype comes from a woman between 45 and 60 years old with renal cell carcinoma. The CDR3 region is CASTSRGNSGNTIYF. The CDR3 DNA is TGTGCCAGCACCTCGCGGGGGAACTCTGGAAACACCATATATTTT.